The rows below give T cell receptor beta chains drawn from one sample of a study of graft-versus-host responses after intestinal transplantation. The table came from immunoSEQ multiplex PCR; TCRdb's copy has only in-frame clones and leaves some out. The table includes several thousand clones, roughly 30% detected once. The sample was alloreactive CD8+ T cells from a mixed lymphocyte reaction culture, taken before transplantation. Receptors were obtained from a human patient who was an organ donor for intestinal transplantation. The CDR3 runs from the conserved cysteine through the conserved F or W. The order of the fields is V gene, CDR3 length, clone size, J gene, CDR3 protein. Clone size is given for some rows only: seen once, a few or many times, or a class if the clone is expanded.

v_call: TRBV28
cdr3_length: 16
clone_size: medium-sized
j_call: TRBJ1-5
cdr3_aa: CASSLLRRTGNQPQHF

v_call: TRBV11-1
cdr3_length: 16
clone_size: NA
j_call: TRBJ1-3
cdr3_aa: CASSLAPDSSGNTIYF

v_call: TRBV15
cdr3_length: 15
clone_size: NA
j_call: TRBJ2-2
cdr3_aa: CATSIRGGITGELFF

v_call: TRBV6-5
cdr3_length: 13
clone_size: medium-sized
j_call: TRBJ1-1
cdr3_aa: CASSQGAGTEAFF

v_call: TRBV27
cdr3_length: 15
clone_size: few
j_call: TRBJ2-2
cdr3_aa: CASSPSGLLTGELFF

v_call: TRBV6-5
cdr3_length: 15
clone_size: NA
j_call: TRBJ2-7
cdr3_aa: CASRSGLASTYEQYF

v_call: TRBV27
cdr3_length: 14
clone_size: few
j_call: TRBJ1-2
cdr3_aa: CASRIGGSLSGYTF

v_call: TRBV19
cdr3_length: 19
clone_size: few
j_call: TRBJ1-2
cdr3_aa: CASWGPKDRGPNLSYGYTF

v_call: TRBV18
cdr3_length: 15
clone_size: few
j_call: TRBJ2-7
cdr3_aa: CASSPLRVRAGEQYF

v_call: TRBV4-1
cdr3_length: 17
clone_size: NA
j_call: TRBJ2-7
cdr3_aa: CASSQDSFGTGSYEQYF

v_call: TRBV2
cdr3_length: 16
clone_size: few
j_call: TRBJ2-7
cdr3_aa: CASSERAGVSSYEQYF

v_call: TRBV11-3
cdr3_length: 15
clone_size: few
j_call: TRBJ2-2
cdr3_aa: CASCPTRGGTGELFF

v_call: TRBV28
cdr3_length: 15
clone_size: few
j_call: TRBJ1-2
cdr3_aa: CASSWWPGSLYGYTF

v_call: TRBV19
cdr3_length: 15
clone_size: NA
j_call: TRBJ2-1
cdr3_aa: CASSLLAATPNEQFF

v_call: TRBV11-2
cdr3_length: 11
clone_size: few
j_call: TRBJ1-1
cdr3_aa: CASSLGARAFF

v_call: TRBV27
cdr3_length: 14
clone_size: few
j_call: TRBJ2-7
cdr3_aa: CASSLTGHGYEQYF

v_call: TRBV5-4
cdr3_length: 15
clone_size: NA
j_call: TRBJ2-7
cdr3_aa: CASSQEVGGAYEQYF

v_call: TRBV7-9
cdr3_length: 17
clone_size: NA
j_call: TRBJ1-2
cdr3_aa: CASSLEDVSRERHGYTF

v_call: TRBV27
cdr3_length: 16
clone_size: NA
j_call: TRBJ2-2
cdr3_aa: CASSIRTSGGSGELFF

v_call: TRBV28
cdr3_length: 16
clone_size: medium-sized
j_call: TRBJ2-2
cdr3_aa: CASNLAETGLSGELFF

v_call: TRBV7-8
cdr3_length: 16
clone_size: NA
j_call: TRBJ2-3
cdr3_aa: CASNEGTSGRTDTQYF

v_call: TRBV19
cdr3_length: 16
clone_size: few
j_call: TRBJ2-2
cdr3_aa: CASIDRDMINTGELFF

v_call: TRBV4-1
cdr3_length: 16
clone_size: NA
j_call: TRBJ2-1
cdr3_aa: CASSQDEASGSNEQFF

v_call: TRBV29-1
cdr3_length: 13
clone_size: few
j_call: TRBJ2-7
cdr3_aa: CSVVGLKAYEQYF

v_call: TRBV9
cdr3_length: 15
clone_size: NA
j_call: TRBJ2-1
cdr3_aa: CASSVGTSSYNEQFF

v_call: TRBV7-9
cdr3_length: 13
clone_size: few
j_call: TRBJ2-1
cdr3_aa: CASSLRRKNEQFF

v_call: TRBV30
cdr3_length: 13
clone_size: few
j_call: TRBJ1-1
cdr3_aa: CAWSVEMNTEAFF

v_call: TRBV5-8
cdr3_length: 15
clone_size: NA
j_call: TRBJ2-7
cdr3_aa: CASSSPGTGYHEQYF

v_call: TRBV10-3
cdr3_length: 12
clone_size: NA
j_call: TRBJ1-1
cdr3_aa: CAISSGRAEAFF

v_call: TRBV5-6
cdr3_length: 14
clone_size: medium-sized
j_call: TRBJ1-2
cdr3_aa: CASSLGGANYGYTF

v_call: TRBV7-9
cdr3_length: 15
clone_size: NA
j_call: TRBJ2-1
cdr3_aa: CASSPSAGGWNEQFF

v_call: TRBV6-1
cdr3_length: 15
clone_size: few
j_call: TRBJ2-5
cdr3_aa: CASSGGQGDVETQYF

v_call: TRBV6-4
cdr3_length: 15
clone_size: few
j_call: TRBJ2-1
cdr3_aa: CASSDSAGSYNEQFF

v_call: TRBV28
cdr3_length: 13
clone_size: NA
j_call: TRBJ1-1
cdr3_aa: CASSQHYRGAAFF

v_call: TRBV27
cdr3_length: 13
clone_size: NA
j_call: TRBJ1-1
cdr3_aa: CASRQGWYTEAFF

v_call: TRBV6-4
cdr3_length: 16
clone_size: NA
j_call: TRBJ2-1
cdr3_aa: CASSDSYRSSYNEQFF

v_call: TRBV9
cdr3_length: 13
clone_size: NA
j_call: TRBJ2-7
cdr3_aa: CASSGTGSYEQYF

v_call: TRBV19
cdr3_length: 15
clone_size: NA
j_call: TRBJ1-1
cdr3_aa: CASSIRRGEATEAFF

v_call: TRBV9
cdr3_length: 11
clone_size: NA
j_call: TRBJ2-3
cdr3_aa: CASSLTDTQYF

v_call: TRBV29-1
cdr3_length: 12
clone_size: NA
j_call: TRBJ1-1
cdr3_aa: CSVEDRAWEAFF

v_call: TRBV7-2
cdr3_length: 16
clone_size: NA
j_call: TRBJ1-1
cdr3_aa: CASSLSRGGMNTEAFF

v_call: TRBV5-4
cdr3_length: 16
clone_size: few
j_call: TRBJ2-4
cdr3_aa: CASSPDRANGFSIQYF

v_call: TRBV7-4
cdr3_length: 15
clone_size: medium-sized
j_call: TRBJ2-3
cdr3_aa: CASSLGRGGSDTQYF

v_call: TRBV27
cdr3_length: 13
clone_size: NA
j_call: TRBJ1-2
cdr3_aa: CASSRTGNYGYTF

v_call: TRBV9
cdr3_length: 14
clone_size: few
j_call: TRBJ1-3
cdr3_aa: CASSDLGLGNTIYF

v_call: TRBV27
cdr3_length: 15
clone_size: once
j_call: TRBJ1-5
cdr3_aa: CASSLSLQGNQPQHF

v_call: TRBV27
cdr3_length: 14
clone_size: NA
j_call: TRBJ2-1
cdr3_aa: CASSLIGQGYEQFF

v_call: TRBV6-1
cdr3_length: 16
clone_size: few
j_call: TRBJ1-5
cdr3_aa: CASSEEAGQGNQPQHF